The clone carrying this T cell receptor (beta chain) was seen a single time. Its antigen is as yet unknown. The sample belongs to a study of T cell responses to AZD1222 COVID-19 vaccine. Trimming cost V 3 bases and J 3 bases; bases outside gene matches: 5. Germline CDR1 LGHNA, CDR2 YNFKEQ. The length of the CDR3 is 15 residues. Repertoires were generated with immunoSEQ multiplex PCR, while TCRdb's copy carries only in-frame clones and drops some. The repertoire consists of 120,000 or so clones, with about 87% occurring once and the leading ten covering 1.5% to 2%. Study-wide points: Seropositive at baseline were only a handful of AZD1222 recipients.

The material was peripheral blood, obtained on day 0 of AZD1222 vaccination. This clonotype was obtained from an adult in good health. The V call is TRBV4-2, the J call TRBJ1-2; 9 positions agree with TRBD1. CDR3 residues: CASSHPGQGDYGYTF. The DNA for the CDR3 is TGTGCCAGCAGCCACCCGGGACAGGGCGACTATGGCTACACCTTC.